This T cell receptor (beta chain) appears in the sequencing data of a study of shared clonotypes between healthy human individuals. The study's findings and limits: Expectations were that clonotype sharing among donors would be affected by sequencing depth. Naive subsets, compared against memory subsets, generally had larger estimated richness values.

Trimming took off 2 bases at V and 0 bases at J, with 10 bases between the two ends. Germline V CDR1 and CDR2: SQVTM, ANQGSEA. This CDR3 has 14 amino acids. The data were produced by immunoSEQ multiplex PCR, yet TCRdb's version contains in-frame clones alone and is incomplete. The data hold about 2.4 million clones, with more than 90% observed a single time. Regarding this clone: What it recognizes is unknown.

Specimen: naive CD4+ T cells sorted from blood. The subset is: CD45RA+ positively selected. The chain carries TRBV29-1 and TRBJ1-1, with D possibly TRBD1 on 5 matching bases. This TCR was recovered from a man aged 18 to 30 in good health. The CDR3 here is CSVERTSMNTEAFF. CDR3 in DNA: TGCAGCGTTGAACGGACATCGATGAACACTGAAGCTTTCTTT. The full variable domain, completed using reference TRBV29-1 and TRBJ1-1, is SAVISQKPSRDICQRGTSLTIQCQVDSQVTMMFWYRQQPGQSLTLIATANQGSEATYESGFVIDKFPISRPNLTFSTLTVSNMSPEDSSIYLCSVERTSMNTEAFFGQGTRLTVV.